The rows below give T cell receptor beta chains drawn from one sample of a study of T cells in Graves' hyperthyroidism and ophthalmopathy. TCRdb re-called the multiplex PCR reads through MiXCR, storing one row per CDR3 protein. The table includes under 400,000 distinct CDR3 sequences, 13% detected once. The sequenced sample was blood. These receptors were collected from a woman between 18 and 29 years old with Graves' hyperthyroidism. Both conserved end residues are part of each CDR3. A D gene is named only where the DNA matches it firmly. Clone size is given for some rows only: seen once, a few or many times, or a class if the clone is expanded.

CDR3nt,CDR3aa,len,v_gene,abundance,j_gene,d_gene
TGTGCCACCAGTGATTCATTGGGGACGTCACAAGAGACCCAGTACTTC,CATSDSLGTSQETQYF,16,TRBV24-1,NA,TRBJ2-5,NA
TGCGCCAGCTCCGGAGACTATGGCTACACCTTC,CASSGDYGYTF,11,TRBV5-1,many,TRBJ1-2,NA
TGTGCCTGGACAAAGGGCCGTACCGGGGAGCTGTTTTTT,CAWTKGRTGELFF,13,TRBV30,many,TRBJ2-2,NA
TGTGCCAGCAGTCTAACCAGGGCTACTGGGGCCAACGTCCTGACTTTC,CASSLTRATGANVLTF,16,TRBV6-2/TRBV6-3,few,TRBJ2-6,NA
TGTGCCAGCAGTCCTCCGACTAGCGGGGGGAATGAGCAGTTCTTC,CASSPPTSGGNEQFF,15,TRBV28,many,TRBJ2-1,TRBD2
TGCAGTGCCGGGGCAGCGGCTGGCTACACCTTC,CSAGAAAGYTF,11,TRBV20-1,few,TRBJ1-2,NA
TGTGCCAGCAGTAACAGGGACAGAGCTTCACCCCTCCACTTT,CASSNRDRASPLHF,14,TRBV7-2,few,TRBJ1-6,TRBD1
TGTGCCACCAGTGAAAATGCAGGCCAGGAGACCCAGTACTTC,CATSENAGQETQYF,14,TRBV24-1,many,TRBJ2-5,NA
TGCAGTGCTAGAGATCCAGGGGGGGGGCTTGAAGAGACCCAGTACTTC,CSARDPGGGLEETQYF,16,TRBV20-1,NA,TRBJ2-5,NA
TGCAGTGCTATTGAAAGAGGGAAGAACACTGAAGCTTTCTTT,CSAIERGKNTEAFF,14,TRBV20-1,many,TRBJ1-1,NA
TGTGCCAGCAGTTTCGGCGCACCTAGCACAGATACGCAGTATTTT,CASSFGAPSTDTQYF,15,TRBV27,many,TRBJ2-3,NA